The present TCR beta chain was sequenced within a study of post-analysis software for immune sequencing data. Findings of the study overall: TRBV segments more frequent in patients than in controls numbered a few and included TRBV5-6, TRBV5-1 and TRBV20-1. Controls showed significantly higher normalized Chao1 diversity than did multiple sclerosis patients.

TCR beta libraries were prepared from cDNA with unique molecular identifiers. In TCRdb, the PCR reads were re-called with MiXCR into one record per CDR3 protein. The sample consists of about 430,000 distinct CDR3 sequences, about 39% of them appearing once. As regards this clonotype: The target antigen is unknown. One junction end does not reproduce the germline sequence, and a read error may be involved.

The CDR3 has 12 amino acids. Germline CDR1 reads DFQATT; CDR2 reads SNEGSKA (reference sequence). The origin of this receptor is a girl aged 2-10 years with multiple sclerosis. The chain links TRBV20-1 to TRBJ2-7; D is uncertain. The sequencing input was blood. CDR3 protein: CSARPPGYGQYF. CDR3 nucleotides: TGCAGTGCTAGACCACCTGGCTACGGGCAGTACTTC.